This TCR beta chain derives from a study of early T cells in non-severe SARS-CoV-2 infection. The wider study: It was bulk RNA from unsorted whole blood that was sequenced, and the chains were unpaired.

The CDR3 contains 13 residues. CDR1 and CDR2 (germline): SQVTM, ANQGSEA. V gave up 7 bases and J gave up 4 bases; unmatched junction bases: 8. From the 5' RACE reads, TCRdb called clonotypes with MiXCR, one entry per CDR3 protein. The table lists about 130,000 distinct CDR3 sequences, about 15% of them singletons. This clonotype appeared many times. The rearrangement uses TRBV29-1 and TRBJ1-2, with 8 bases lining up with TRBD1. Material: whole blood. This clonotype originated in an adult who was a healthcare worker with PCR-confirmed SARS-CoV-2 infection or an uninfected control (not recorded which). The CDR3 bases are TGCAGCGCTGTACAGGGGGTCGCCTATGGCTACACCTTC. Translation gives CSAVQGVAYGYTF.